Listed here is a single T cell receptor beta chain. Its matching antigen is unknown. Trimming took 0 bases from V and 3 from J; bases not matched to a gene: 10. The CDR3 runs to 18 residues. At cycle 4 day 1, cycle 7 day 1, and baseline, blood was sampled. This entry is derived from a study of OX40 agonist ivuxolimab in advanced cancers. Study at large: There were three patients with partial responses, one having hepatocellular carcinoma and two cutaneous melanoma. Findings and caveats of the study: At 0.1 to 3.0 mg/kg and by week 6, clonal expansion occurred in CD4+ and CD8+ blood T cells. Mean expanded clone counts were higher in CD8+ than CD4+ T cells.

The assay was immunoSEQ multiplex PCR, and TCRdb's table has in-frame clones only and misses some. The data show about 36,000 clones, just under 75% seen once. The V gene is TRBV23-1, the J gene TRBJ1-5; 8 positions match TRBD1. TRBV23-1 counts as an open reading frame of uncertain function. This TCR came from an adult with an advanced solid tumor such as melanoma, head and neck, liver or kidney cancer. This specimen was CD4+ or CD8+ T cells sorted from blood, taken in a trial of the OX40 agonist ivuxolimab. The CDR3 loop is CASSQSRPGTGNNQPQHF. The CDR3 DNA reads as TGCGCCAGCAGTCAATCGAGGCCCGGGACAGGCAACAATCAGCCCCAGCATTTT.